These T cell receptor beta chains were read from a single sample in a study of CD8 T cells in ankylosing spondylitis. MiXCR was run by TCRdb on the 5' RACE reads, yielding one entry per CDR3 protein. The sample includes about 390,000 distinct CDR3 sequences, approximately 20% seen only once; the top ten take 15% to 20%. The sample taken for sequencing was blood, either unsorted or a sorted T cell fraction (not recorded which). The receptors stem from a male donor with ankylosing spondylitis. Each CDR3 is given with its conserved first and last residue. A D gene is named only where the DNA matches it firmly. Some rows mark clone size as missing; the rest say once, few, many or name a class of expanded clone.

CDR3nt: TGCGCCAGCAGGGGCGAGGGTACAGATACGCAGTATTTT; CDR3aa: CASRGEGTDTQYF; v_gene: TRBV4-3; d_gene: NA; abundance: NA; j_gene: TRBJ2-3
CDR3nt: TGCAGTGCTAAGCTAGCGGGAGGGCCCTACAATGAGCAGTTCTTC; CDR3aa: CSAKLAGGPYNEQFF; v_gene: TRBV20-1; d_gene: TRBD2; abundance: NA; j_gene: TRBJ2-1
CDR3nt: TGTGCCAGCAGGCCCGGGACTAGCTTTGAGCAGTTCTTC; CDR3aa: CASRPGTSFEQFF; v_gene: TRBV5-5; d_gene: TRBD2; abundance: few; j_gene: TRBJ2-1
CDR3nt: TGTGCCAGCAGTGGGGGAGGGGACCAAGAGACCCAGTACTTC; CDR3aa: CASSGGGDQETQYF; v_gene: TRBV2; d_gene: TRBD2; abundance: NA; j_gene: TRBJ2-5
CDR3nt: TGCAGTGCCAGGACTAGCGGGATAGGAGTCAGGAGCACAGATACGCAGTATTTT; CDR3aa: CSARTSGIGVRSTDTQYF; v_gene: TRBV20-1; d_gene: TRBD2; abundance: NA; j_gene: TRBJ2-3
CDR3nt: TGCAGTGCTAGAGTCCAGGGTAATTCACCCCTCCACTTT; CDR3aa: CSARVQGNSPLHF; v_gene: TRBV20-1; d_gene: NA; abundance: NA; j_gene: TRBJ1-6
CDR3nt: TGTGCCAGCAGCCCAGAGGCTGGGGCCAACGTCCTGACTTTC; CDR3aa: CASSPEAGANVLTF; v_gene: TRBV3-1; d_gene: NA; abundance: once; j_gene: TRBJ2-6
CDR3nt: TGCAGCGCCGCTAGCGGGAGTGTGACCTACGAGCAGTACTTC; CDR3aa: CSAASGSVTYEQYF; v_gene: TRBV29-1; d_gene: TRBD2; abundance: many; j_gene: TRBJ2-7
CDR3nt: TGTGCCATAGGGACAGGGGGCATCTACGAGCAGTACTTC; CDR3aa: CAIGTGGIYEQYF; v_gene: TRBV10-3; d_gene: TRBD1; abundance: NA; j_gene: TRBJ2-7
CDR3nt: TGTGCCAGCACCAGGGACCCCACCCCTCCGGGTACCCAGTACTTC; CDR3aa: CASTRDPTPPGTQYF; v_gene: TRBV28; d_gene: NA; abundance: NA; j_gene: TRBJ2-5
CDR3nt: TGCAGTGCTAGATTGGACCGACTAAACAATGAGCAGTTCTTC; CDR3aa: CSARLDRLNNEQFF; v_gene: TRBV20-1; d_gene: NA; abundance: few; j_gene: TRBJ2-1
CDR3nt: TGTGCCAGCAGCTTACCGATTCTTGGCGGGAGGCACAATGAGCAGTTCTTC; CDR3aa: CASSLPILGGRHNEQFF; v_gene: TRBV7-9; d_gene: TRBD2; abundance: few; j_gene: TRBJ2-1
CDR3nt: TGTGCCAGCAGCGAGGCGGGGTCGGGTACGCAGTATTTT; CDR3aa: CASSEAGSGTQYF; v_gene: TRBV3-1; d_gene: NA; abundance: NA; j_gene: TRBJ2-3
CDR3nt: TGTGCCAGCAGTCCCCAACTTTGGGATACGCAGTATTTT; CDR3aa: CASSPQLWDTQYF; v_gene: TRBV3-1; d_gene: NA; abundance: NA; j_gene: TRBJ2-3
CDR3nt: TGTGCCAGCACTGAGGCAATGGGGGGACGGGAGACCCAGTACTTC; CDR3aa: CASTEAMGGRETQYF; v_gene: TRBV12-3/TRBV12-4; d_gene: NA; abundance: NA; j_gene: TRBJ2-5
CDR3nt: TGTGCCAGCAGCCAAGGAGGTTACTCTGGGGCCAACGTCCTGACTTTC; CDR3aa: CASSQGGYSGANVLTF; v_gene: TRBV14; d_gene: NA; abundance: NA; j_gene: TRBJ2-6
CDR3nt: TGTGCCAGCAGTTTAGCCCTTAGCGGGAGAAGGACAGATACGCAGTATTTT; CDR3aa: CASSLALSGRRTDTQYF; v_gene: TRBV28; d_gene: TRBD2; abundance: NA; j_gene: TRBJ2-3
CDR3nt: TGTGCCAGCAGCCGGACAGTTGAAGCTTTCTTT; CDR3aa: CASSRTVEAFF; v_gene: TRBV7-9; d_gene: NA; abundance: NA; j_gene: TRBJ1-1
CDR3nt: TGTGCCAGCAGCCTTTCGTCGGACTACTACGAGCAGTACTTC; CDR3aa: CASSLSSDYYEQYF; v_gene: TRBV7-2; d_gene: NA; abundance: few; j_gene: TRBJ2-7
CDR3nt: TGCAGTGCGACCGGGACTAGCGGGAGGGCCTGGGATACGCAGTATTTT; CDR3aa: CSATGTSGRAWDTQYF; v_gene: TRBV20-1; d_gene: TRBD2; abundance: many; j_gene: TRBJ2-3
CDR3nt: TGCAACCCGGAGGCAGGGGGGGAGCAGTTCTTC; CDR3aa: CNPEAGGEQFF; v_gene: TRBV20-1; d_gene: NA; abundance: NA; j_gene: TRBJ2-1
CDR3nt: TGCGCCAGCAGCGGAGGGGACTTAAGGGAGCAGTACTTC; CDR3aa: CASSGGDLREQYF; v_gene: TRBV5-1; d_gene: NA; abundance: NA; j_gene: TRBJ2-7
CDR3nt: TGTGCCAGCTCACCACCAACAGGGGAGAACACTGAAGCTTTCTTT; CDR3aa: CASSPPTGENTEAFF; v_gene: TRBV18; d_gene: TRBD1; abundance: many; j_gene: TRBJ1-1